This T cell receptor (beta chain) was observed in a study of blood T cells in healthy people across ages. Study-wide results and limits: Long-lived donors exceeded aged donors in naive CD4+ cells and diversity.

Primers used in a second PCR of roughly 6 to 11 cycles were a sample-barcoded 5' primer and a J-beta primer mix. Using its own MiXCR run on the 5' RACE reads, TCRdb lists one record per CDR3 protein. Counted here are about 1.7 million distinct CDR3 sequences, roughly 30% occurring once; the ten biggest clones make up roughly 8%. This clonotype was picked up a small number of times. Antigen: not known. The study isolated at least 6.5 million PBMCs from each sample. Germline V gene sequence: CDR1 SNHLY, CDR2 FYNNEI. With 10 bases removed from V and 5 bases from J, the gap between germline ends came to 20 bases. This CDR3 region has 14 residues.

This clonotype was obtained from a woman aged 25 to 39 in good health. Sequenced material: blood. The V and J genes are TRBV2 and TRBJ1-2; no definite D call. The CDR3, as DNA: TGTGCCACCAGAGTCAGCACAGACCCTTATGGCTACACCTTC. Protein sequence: CATRVSTDPYGYTF. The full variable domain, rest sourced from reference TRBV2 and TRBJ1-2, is EPEVTQTPSHQVTQMGQEVILRCVPISNHLYFYWYRQILGQKVEFLVSFYNNEISEKSEIFDDQFSVERPDGSNFTLKIRSTKLEDSAMYFCATRVSTDPYGYTFGSGTRLTVV.